The clone carrying this TCR beta chain was seen once. Its antigen is undetermined. The sample's treatment: approximately nine-day PBMC culture with coronavirus spike peptide pools or control peptides (ViraFEST assay). The Oncomine TCR Beta short-read assay was what sequenced the DNA obtained from cultured CD4+ T cells. From the PCR reads, TCRdb called clonotypes with MiXCR, one entry per CDR3 protein. The table records roughly 11,000 distinct CDR3 sequences, roughly three fifths of them present only once. The data are from a study of vaccination and CD4 T cells after COVID-19. Study-level background: The post-COVID samples were taken a median roughly 98 days after diagnosis, anywhere from 35 to 161.

Sequencing input: CD4+ T cells from blood, cultured in vitro. The receptor was isolated from a human donor who had recovered from COVID-19.

The CDR3 is CAWSAWDRRYGYTF. In DNA form, the CDR3 reads TGTGCCTGGAGTGCTTGGGACAGGAGATATGGCTACACCTTC. The V gene is TRBV30, the J gene TRBJ1-2; 8 nucleotides agree with TRBD1. This CDR3 is 14 amino acids long. Germline assignment: CDR1 GTSNPN and CDR2 SVGIG (reference sequence). Trimming cost V 1 base and J 5 bases; bases outside gene matches: 6.